This TCR beta chain derives from a study of blood T cell repertoires in COVID-19. On the study more broadly: Specimens from acute and convalescent COVID-19 originated in the United States, Italy and Spain. The cDNA or gDNA used as material had been derived from T cells, B-cell-depleted T cells, or PBMCs.

In the original workflow: From reference gene primer amplification, estimates of nucleated cell counts were derived. The assay was immunoSEQ multiplex PCR, and TCRdb's table has in-frame clones only and misses some. The DNA gave D and trimming, while V, J and clone size come from that table. The repertoire holds 150,000 to 200,000 clones, with approximately 85% as singletons. The CDR3 covers 15 residues. The germline V gene encodes CDR1 KGHSH and CDR2 LQKENI. V was trimmed by 2 bases and J by 1 base, leaving 8 bases between them. V and J are TRBV18 and TRBJ2-2, with a tentative D call TRBD1 (5 bases). The sample consisted of peripheral blood. The sequence came from a woman older than 75 with acute or convalescent COVID-19. CDR3 sequence: CASSPGAMNTGELFF. DNA for the CDR3: TGTGCCAGCTCACCAGGGGCGATGAACACCGGGGAGCTGTTTTTT.